One TCR beta chain is described in this entry. Germline V gene sequence: CDR1 WNHNN, CDR2 SYGVQD (reference sequence). The germline V and J ends were trimmed by 2 bases and 7 bases, with 23 bases remaining between them. The CDR3 consists of 17 residues. Assay: immunoSEQ multiplex PCR; the TCRdb copy retains only in-frame clones and omits some. The sample records 6,000 to 8,000 clones, more than 75% being singletons. Documented time point: recipient sample about 28 days before transplant, after cytoreduction. This record belongs to a study of T cell clonotyping in hematopoietic cell transplantation. About the research overall: Recipients' pretransplant samples followed cytoreduction.

The sample consisted of peripheral blood mononuclear cells, taken before stem cell transplant. The sequence came from a man in his sixties with acute myeloid leukemia. Some clones in this sample may be carry-over from other donors' samples. The chain uses TRBV10-1 and TRBJ1-1; weak D call: TRBD1 (5 bases). CDR3 bases: TGCGCCAGCAGTGAGCCGGCCCGGGGGGTTACCTGGATTGAAGCTTTCTTT. Its translation: CASSEPARGVTWIEAFF.